This TCR beta chain was identified in a study of immune cell composition in non-small cell lung cancer. Overall study results and limits: Adenocarcinomas with higher top tumour-associated clone frequency had more reactive TILs. Tumour-reactive clones were not shown to match dominant in vivo tumour clones. Tumour-associated clones >0.5% occurred in 30% to 35% of adenocarcinomas, about 80% of squamous.

Normal lung was taken at the farthest possible site, at least 3 cm from tumour. Assay used: immunoSEQ multiplex PCR; TCRdb lists only in-frame clones, some missing. The sample carries just over 3,000 clones, 66% recorded once. CDR3 length: 14 amino acids. V lost 2 bases, J lost 12 bases, and 6 bases stayed unmatched. CDR1 and CDR2 (germline): MNHEY, SVGAGI. This clone is classed as large. The antigen is not known. The receptor's source is a human donor with non-small cell lung cancer. The V gene is TRBV6-5, the J gene TRBJ1-6; TRBD1 matches 8 bases. The sequenced material came from non-adjacent lung tissue. The CDR3 DNA follows: TGTGCCAGCAGTTACGGGCAGGGGGCCTTACCCCTCCACTTT. It yields the protein CASSYGQGALPLHF.